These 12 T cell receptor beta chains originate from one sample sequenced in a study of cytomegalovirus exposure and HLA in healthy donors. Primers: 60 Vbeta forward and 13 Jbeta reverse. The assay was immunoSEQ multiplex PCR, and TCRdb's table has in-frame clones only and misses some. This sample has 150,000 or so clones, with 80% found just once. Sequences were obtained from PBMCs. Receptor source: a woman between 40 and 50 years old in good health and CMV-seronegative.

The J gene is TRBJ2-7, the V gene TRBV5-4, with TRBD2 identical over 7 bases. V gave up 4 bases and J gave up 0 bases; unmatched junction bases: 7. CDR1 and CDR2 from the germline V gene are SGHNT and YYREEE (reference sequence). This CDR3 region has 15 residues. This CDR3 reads CASSEGGQSSYEQYF. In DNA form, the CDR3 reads TGTGCCAGCAGCGAGGGAGGGCAGAGCTCCTACGAGCAGTACTTC.

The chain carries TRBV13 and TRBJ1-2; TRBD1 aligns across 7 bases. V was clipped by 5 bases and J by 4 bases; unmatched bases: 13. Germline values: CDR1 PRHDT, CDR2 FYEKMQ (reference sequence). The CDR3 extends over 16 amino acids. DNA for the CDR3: TGTGCCAGCAGCGGAAGGGACAGCGCACGATCCTATGGCTACACCTTC. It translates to CASSGRDSARSYGYTF.

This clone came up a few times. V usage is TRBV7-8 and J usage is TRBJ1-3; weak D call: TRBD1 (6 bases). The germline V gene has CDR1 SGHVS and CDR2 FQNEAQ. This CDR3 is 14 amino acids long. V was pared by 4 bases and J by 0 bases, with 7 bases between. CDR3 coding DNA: TGTGCCAGCAGCTGGACAGCCTCTGGAAACACCATATATTTT. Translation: CASSWTASGNTIYF.

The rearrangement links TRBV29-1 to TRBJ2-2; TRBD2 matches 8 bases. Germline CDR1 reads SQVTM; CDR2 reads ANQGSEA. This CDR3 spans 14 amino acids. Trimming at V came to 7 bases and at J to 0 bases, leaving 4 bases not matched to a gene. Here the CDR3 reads CSAGGRTNTGELFF. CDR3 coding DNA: TGCAGCGCGGGGGGGCGGACGAACACCGGGGAGCTGTTTTTT.

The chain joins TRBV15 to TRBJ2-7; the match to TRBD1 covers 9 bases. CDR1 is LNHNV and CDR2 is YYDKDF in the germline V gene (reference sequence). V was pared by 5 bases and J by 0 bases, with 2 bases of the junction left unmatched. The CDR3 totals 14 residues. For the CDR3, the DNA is TGTGCCACCAGCCGGGACAGGGTCTCCTACGAGCAGTACTTC. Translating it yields CATSRDRVSYEQYF.

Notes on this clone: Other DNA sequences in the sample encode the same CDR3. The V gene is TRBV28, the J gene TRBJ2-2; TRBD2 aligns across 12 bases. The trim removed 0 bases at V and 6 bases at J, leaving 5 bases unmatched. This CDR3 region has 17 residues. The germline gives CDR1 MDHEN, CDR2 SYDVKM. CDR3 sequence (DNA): TGTGCCAGCAGTTTATGGGAGCTAGCGGGGGGGCCCGGGGAGCTGTTTTTT. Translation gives CASSLWELAGGPGELFF.

The CDR3 spells CSVSGRFSYEQYF. CDR3 DNA sequence: TGCAGCGTGAGCGGGAGGTTCTCCTACGAGCAGTACTTC. V usage is TRBV29-1 and J usage is TRBJ2-7; TRBD2 matches at 9 bases. Germline V gene lookup returns CDR1 SQVTM and CDR2 ANQGSEA. This CDR3 spans 13 amino acids. With V trimmed by 6 bases and J by 0 bases, 3 bases remained unmatched.

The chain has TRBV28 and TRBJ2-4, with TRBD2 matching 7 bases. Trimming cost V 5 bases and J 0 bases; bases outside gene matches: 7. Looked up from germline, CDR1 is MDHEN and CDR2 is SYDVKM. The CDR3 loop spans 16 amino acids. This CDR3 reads CASSLQRELAKNIQYF. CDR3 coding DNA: TGTGCCAGCAGTCTTCAGCGGGAACTAGCCAAAAACATTCAGTACTTC.

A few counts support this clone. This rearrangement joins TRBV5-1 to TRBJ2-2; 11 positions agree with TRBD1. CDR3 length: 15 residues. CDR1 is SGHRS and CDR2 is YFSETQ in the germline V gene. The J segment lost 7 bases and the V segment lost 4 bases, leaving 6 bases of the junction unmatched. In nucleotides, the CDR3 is TGCGCCAGCAGCCCCGGGACAGGGGGGGACGGGGAGCTGTTTTTT. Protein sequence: CASSPGTGGDGELFF.

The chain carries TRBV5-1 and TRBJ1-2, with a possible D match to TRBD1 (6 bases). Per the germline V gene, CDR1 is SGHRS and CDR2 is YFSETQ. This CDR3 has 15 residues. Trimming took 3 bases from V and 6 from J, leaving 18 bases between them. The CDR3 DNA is TGCGCCAGCAGCTCTGTCAGGGGCCAACTTGATGGCTACACCTTC. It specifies CASSSVRGQLDGYTF.

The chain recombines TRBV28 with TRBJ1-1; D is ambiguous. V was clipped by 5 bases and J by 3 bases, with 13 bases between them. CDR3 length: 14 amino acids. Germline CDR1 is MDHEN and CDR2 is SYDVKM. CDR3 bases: TGTGCCAGCAGTCCTACCCATCTGTACACTGAAGCTTTCTTT. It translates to CASSPTHLYTEAFF.

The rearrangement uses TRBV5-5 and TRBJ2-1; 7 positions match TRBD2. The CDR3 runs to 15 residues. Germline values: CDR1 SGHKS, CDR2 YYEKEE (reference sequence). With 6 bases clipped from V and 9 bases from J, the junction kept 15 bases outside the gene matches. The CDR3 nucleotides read TGTGCCAGCAACCGGCCTCTAGCGGTATTTGGTGAGCAGTTCTTC. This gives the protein CASNRPLAVFGEQFF.